The source of this T cell receptor beta chain is a study of blood T cell repertoires in COVID-19. This CDR3 region has 16 residues. The germline V gene has CDR1 KGHSH and CDR2 LQKENI. Trimming took off 2 bases at V and 2 bases at J, with 13 bases between the two ends. Clones were read by immunoSEQ multiplex PCR, and TCRdb kept only the in-frame ones, dropping some. The sample includes about 73,000 clones, 81% of them seen just once. Material for sequencing was peripheral blood. This clonotype originated in a woman between 65 and 79 years old with acute or convalescent COVID-19. The chain has TRBV18 and TRBJ1-5, with D perhaps matching TRBD1 (6 bases). CDR3 in amino acids: CASSPIQGEGNQPQHF. DNA of the CDR3: TGTGCCAGCTCACCAATACAGGGTGAGGGCAATCAGCCCCAGCATTTT.